This entry lists 30 T cell receptor beta chains sequenced from one sample in a study of early T cells in non-severe SARS-CoV-2 infection. TCRdb re-analysed the 5' RACE reads in MiXCR, keeping a single row per CDR3 protein. The sample contains fewer than 40,000 distinct CDR3 sequences, around 7% of which appear only once. The specimen sequenced was whole blood. These receptors originate from an adult who was a healthcare worker with PCR-confirmed SARS-CoV-2 infection or an uninfected control (not recorded which).

At least ten counts were recorded for this clonotype. V is TRBV19 and J is TRBJ2-2, with D perhaps matching TRBD1 (6 bases). Looked up from germline, CDR1 is LNHDA and CDR2 is SQIVND (reference sequence). The CDR3 covers 12 residues. Trimming left V 9 bases short and J 3 bases short, with 8 bases between. For the CDR3, the DNA is TGTGCCAGACAGGGATACACCGGGGAGCTGTTTTTT. Protein product: CARQGYTGELFF. The variable domain in full, with the rest retrieved from reference TRBV19 and TRBJ2-2, is DGGITQSPKYLFRKEGQNVTLSCEQNLNHDAMYWYRQDPGQGLRLIYYSQIVNDFQKGDIAEGYSVSREKKESFPLTVTSAQKNPTAFYLCARQGYTGELFFGEGSRLTVL.

This clonotype appeared many times. The genes are TRBV10-3 and TRBJ1-1, with TRBD1 matching over 8 bases. The germline V gene has CDR1 ENHRY and CDR2 SYGVKD. The CDR3 sequence is 16 residues long. The J segment lost 4 bases and the V segment lost 3 bases, leaving 10 bases of the junction unmatched. CDR3 sequence (DNA): TGTGCCATCAGTGACAAGGATACAGGGGGTCGCACTGAAGCTTTCTTT. The encoded protein is CAISDKDTGGRTEAFF.

This clonotype was counted a few times. This chain uses TRBV7-9 with TRBJ2-1; 8 positions agree with TRBD2. The CDR3 totals 13 residues. Germline CDR1 and CDR2: SEHNR and FQNEAQ (reference sequence). The V segment lost 5 bases and the J segment 8 bases; nucleotides outside the gene matches: 5. This CDR3 is CASSPRAGDEQFF. CDR3 DNA sequence: TGTGCCAGCAGCCCCCGAGCGGGGGATGAGCAGTTCTTC.

This chain links TRBV20-1 with TRBJ2-1; 9 nucleotides line up with TRBD2. Germline loops: CDR1 DFQATT, CDR2 SNEGSKA (reference sequence). The CDR3 contains 16 residues. V trimming: 6 bases; J trimming: 4 bases; junction bases outside the gene matches: 13. The CDR3 DNA is TGCAGTGCCGCTGGCGGGAGGGAATCCTCTTACAATGAGCAGTTCTTC. This gives the protein CSAAGGRESSYNEQFF.

This clonotype was observed a few times. The chain has TRBV5-4 and TRBJ2-7; tentative D call: TRBD1 (6 bases). Germline CDR1 and CDR2: SGHNT and YYREEE (reference sequence). V lost 4 bases to trimming and J lost 7 bases, with 15 bases between them. The CDR3 covers 13 residues. CDR3 nucleotides: TGTGCCAGCAGCCCGGACAGCCTTCGGGAGCAGTACTTC. Its translation: CASSPDSLREQYF.

This clonotype was detected a few times. The gene calls are TRBV11-2 and TRBJ2-3; the match to TRBD1 covers 9 bases. The CDR3 sequence is 16 residues long. Per germline, CDR1 SGHAT and CDR2 FQNNGV. The trim removed 5 bases at V and 1 base at J, leaving 7 bases unmatched. The CDR3 region is CASSLRRDRGTDTQYF. DNA for the CDR3: TGTGCCAGCAGCCTACGCCGGGACAGGGGCACAGATACGCAGTATTTT. Looking up the rest from reference TRBV11-2 and TRBJ2-3 gives the full variable domain: EAGVAQSPRYKIIEKRQSVAFWCNPISGHATLYWYQQILGQGPKLLIQFQNNGVVDDSQLPKDRFSAERLKGVDSTLKIQPAKLEDSAVYLCASSLRRDRGTDTQYFGPGTRLTVL.

This clonotype was seen ten or more times. The chain uses TRBV20-1 and TRBJ2-7; tentative D call: TRBD1 (6 bases). The V gene lost 0 bases and the J gene lost 2 bases, with 14 bases spanning the gap. The V gene's germline CDR1 is DFQATT and CDR2 SNEGSKA (reference sequence). The CDR3 extends over 15 amino acids. The DNA for the CDR3 is TGCAGTGCTAGAGATCTCAGGGGCGGAGCCTACGAGCAGTACTTC. Translated, it gives CSARDLRGGAYEQYF.

At least ten counts were recorded for this clonotype. The gene calls are TRBV29-1 and TRBJ2-1; 10 bases agree with TRBD2. The CDR3 length is 15 residues. The germline gives CDR1 SQVTM, CDR2 ANQGSEA. Trimming took 7 bases from V and 2 from J; bases not matched to a gene: 8. CDR3 sequence reads: CSAASGRTTYNEQFF. In DNA, the CDR3 is TGCAGCGCCGCTAGCGGGAGAACAACCTACAATGAGCAGTTCTTC.

As regards this clonotype: This sequence may be a read error, since a much larger clone differs from it by one base. V and J are TRBV7-2 and TRBJ2-7; D uncertain. The J call is in doubt because the DNA end fits TRBJ2-1 better. The CDR3 is 16 residues long. Germline CDR1 and CDR2: SGHTA and FQGNSA. CDR3 nucleotide sequence: TGTGCCAGCAGCTTAGCCCCCTGGGGTGGCACCTACGAGCAGTTCTTC. Its translation is CASSLAPWGGTYEQFF.

This clonotype was recorded many times. The CDR3 nucleotides are TGTGCCAGCAGCCAAGATGAGGACAGGATGCTAAGGACCGGGGAGCTGTTTTTT. Its translation: CASSQDEDRMLRTGELFF. V usage is TRBV4-2 and J usage is TRBJ2-2, with 7 bases fitting TRBD1. V lost 0 bases to trimming and J lost 5 bases; unmatched junction nucleotides: 12. The CDR3 is made up of 18 amino acids. Germline V gene sequence: CDR1 LGHNA, CDR2 YNFKEQ.

This clonotype was seen many times. The chain links TRBV29-1 to TRBJ2-5; TRBD1 might be the D (6 bases). The CDR3 totals 13 residues. V was trimmed by 4 bases and J by 5 bases, leaving 14 bases between them. CDR1 and CDR2 from the germline V gene are SQVTM and ANQGSEA. CDR3 nucleotide sequence: TGCAGCGTTGGAGGGGGAACCGAGGAGACCCAGTACTTC. It translates to CSVGGGTEETQYF.

There are many counts of this clonotype. The rearrangement joins TRBV7-9 to TRBJ2-7; 12 bases are shared with TRBD2. The V gene end was trimmed by 5 bases and the J gene end by 6 bases; junction bases not matched to a gene: 8. This CDR3 has 15 residues. CDR1 and CDR2 (germline): SEHNR, FQNEAQ (reference sequence). The CDR3 sequence: CASSPGLAGRGEQYF. DNA for the CDR3: TGTGCCAGCAGCCCAGGACTAGCGGGACGGGGCGAGCAGTACTTC.

In this sample, this clonotype turned up a few times. The genes are TRBV4-2 and TRBJ2-2, with a possible D match to TRBD2 (5 bases). Germline lookup yields CDR1 LGHNA and CDR2 YNFKEQ. The V gene lost 0 bases and the J gene lost 4 bases, with 6 bases spanning the gap. The CDR3 totals 14 residues. The chain's CDR3 is CASSQDSVTGELFF. The CDR3 DNA sequence: TGTGCCAGCAGCCAAGATAGCGTCACCGGGGAGCTGTTTTTT.

This clonotype showed up many times. The chain is built from TRBV27 and TRBJ2-1; perhaps TRBD2 as D (5 bases). The CDR3 contains 13 residues. V was pared by 3 bases and J by 10 bases, with 13 bases between. Germline lookup yields CDR1 MNHEY and CDR2 SMNVEV (reference sequence). For the CDR3, the DNA is TGTGCCAGCAGTTTTTCGGTACTAGAAGAGCAGTTCTTC. Protein product: CASSFSVLEEQFF.

This clonotype occurred many times. The rearrangement links TRBV28 to TRBJ2-7, with 7 bases that match TRBD1. V lost 6 bases, J lost 3 bases, and 2 bases stayed unmatched. Germline V gene data show CDR1 as MDHEN and CDR2 as SYDVKM. The CDR3 spans 12 residues. The CDR3 DNA is TGTGCCAGCAGACCAGGGGGCTACGAGCAGTACTTC. Translation: CASRPGGYEQYF.

The gene calls are TRBV5-1 and TRBJ2-2; 8 bases fit TRBD1. Looked up from germline, CDR1 is SGHRS and CDR2 is YFSETQ. With V trimmed by 3 bases and J by 8 bases, 6 bases remained unmatched. The length of the CDR3 is 14 residues. The CDR3 here is CASSSGQGEGELFF. The CDR3 region has the DNA TGCGCCAGCAGCTCTGGACAGGGAGAGGGGGAGCTGTTTTTT.

This clonotype was counted many times. This chain joins TRBV5-8 and TRBJ2-3; D uncertain. CDR3 length equals 14 residues. Germline CDR1 and CDR2: SGHTS and YDEGEE. V lost 0 bases, J lost 1 base, and 6 bases lay in between. The CDR3 is CASSLDQRTDTQYF. In DNA form, the CDR3 reads TGTGCCAGCAGCTTGGACCAGCGCACAGATACGCAGTATTTT. Full variable domain (outside the CDR3, taken from reference TRBV5-8 and TRBJ2-3): EAGVTQSPTHLIKTRGQQATLRCSPISGHTSVYWYQQALGLGLQFLLWYDEGEERNRGNFPPRFSGRQFPNYSSELNVNALELEDSALYLCASSLDQRTDTQYFGPGTRLTVL.

Ten or more counts support this clonotype. The rearrangement links TRBV28 to TRBJ2-7; D is perhaps TRBD1 (6 bases). This CDR3 comprises 12 residues. Germline V gives CDR1 MDHEN, CDR2 SYDVKM. Trimming stripped 4 bases from V and 6 bases from J, with 10 bases between. The CDR3 protein is CASSSTGAEQYF. In DNA form, the CDR3 reads TGTGCCAGCAGTTCGACAGGAGCCGAGCAGTACTTC. The variable domain in full, completed from reference TRBV28 and TRBJ2-7, reads DVKVTQSSRYLVKRTGEKVFLECVQDMDHENMFWYRQDPGLGLRLIYFSYDVKMKEKGDIPEGYSVSREKKERFSLILESASTNQTSMYLCASSSTGAEQYFGPGTRLTVT.

On this clonotype itself: The junction does not match germline at one end; this may be a read error. The chain is built from TRBV5-6 and TRBJ2-7, with 7 bases matching TRBD1. Looked up from germline, CDR1 is SGHDT and CDR2 is YYEEEE. The CDR3 length is 13 residues. The CDR3 sequence is CVSSATGVDEQYF. The DNA for the CDR3 is TGTGTCAGCAGCGCCACAGGGGTCGACGAGCAGTACTTC. The complete variable domain, with remaining parts taken from reference TRBV5-6 and TRBJ2-7, reads DAGVTQSPTHLIKTRGQQVTLRCSPKSGHDTVSWYQQALGQGPQFIFQYYEEEERQRGNFPDRFSGHQFPNYSSELNVNALLLGDSALYLCVSSATGVDEQYFGPGTRLTVT.

This clonotype rates as medium-sized. The rearrangement joins TRBV20-1 to TRBJ1-1, with 7 bases that match TRBD1. There are 13 residues in the CDR3. Germline CDR1 DFQATT, CDR2 SNEGSKA (reference sequence). The V gene end was trimmed by 3 bases and the J gene end by 2 bases; junction bases not matched to a gene: 3. The CDR3 sequence is CSARGQPNTEAFF. CDR3 nucleotide sequence: TGCAGTGCTAGGGGACAGCCTAACACTGAAGCTTTCTTT.

This clonotype was observed a few times. The V gene is TRBV10-2, the J gene TRBJ2-2, with no clear D. V lost 8 bases and J 1 base, leaving 8 bases between the germline ends. Germline V lookup: CDR1 WSHSY, CDR2 SAAADI. The CDR3 covers 13 residues. This chain's CDR3 is CASGEGNTGELFF. The CDR3 DNA follows: TGCGCCAGCGGGGAAGGGAACACCGGGGAGCTGTTTTTT.

This clonotype occurred many times. The V and J genes are TRBV3-1 and TRBJ2-1, with no clear D. CDR1 and CDR2 (germline): LGHDT, YNNKEL (reference sequence). Trimming removed 0 bases from V and 6 bases from J, with 18 bases in between. This CDR3 is built from 17 residues. The DNA for the CDR3 is TGTGCCAGCAGCCAAGATGATTTATGGGTGAAAGTCAATGAGCAGTTCTTC. Translated, it gives CASSQDDLWVKVNEQFF.

Only a few counts were recorded for this clonotype. This CDR3 reads CASSYDREDTQYF. In DNA, the CDR3 is TGTGCCAGCAGTTACGACAGGGAAGATACGCAGTATTTT. This sequence joins TRBV6-2 or TRBV6-3 and TRBJ2-3; 7 nucleotides agree with TRBD1. Trimming cost V 2 bases and J 5 bases; bases outside gene matches: 1. Germline V lookup: CDR1 MNHEY, CDR2 SVGEGT. The CDR3 consists of 13 residues.

The chain carries TRBV24-1 and TRBJ2-1, with 7 bases fitting TRBD2. With V trimmed by 7 bases and J by 0 bases, 8 bases remained unmatched. CDR1 KGHDR and CDR2 SFDVKD come from the germline V gene. This CDR3 contains 16 residues. The CDR3 is CATSKRDLSSYNEQFF. The CDR3 coding sequence is TGTGCCACCAGCAAGCGGGACTTGAGCTCCTACAATGAGCAGTTCTTC.

Many counts were recorded for this clonotype. V usage is TRBV28 and J usage is TRBJ2-2; the D is unclear. The CDR3 sequence is 12 residues long. Germline CDR1 reads MDHEN; CDR2 reads SYDVKM. V shed 6 bases and J shed 6 bases, with 8 bases lying between them. In DNA form, the CDR3 reads TGTGCCAGCAGCAGATTCGCCGGGGAGCTGTTTTTT. This sequence encodes CASSRFAGELFF.

The sample holds many counts of this clonotype. The V call is TRBV29-1, the J call TRBJ2-7; maybe TRBD1 (6 bases). Germline V gives CDR1 SQVTM, CDR2 ANQGSEA. The V and J ends lost 5 bases and 2 bases respectively, with 16 bases between them. The CDR3 is made up of 14 amino acids. The CDR3 spells CSVFLGTLTYEQYF. The CDR3 DNA is TGCAGCGTTTTTCTAGGGACACTAACCTACGAGCAGTACTTC.

This clonotype is medium-sized (0.01 to 0.1%) within its sample. The rearrangement joins TRBV6-6 to TRBJ1-5; D possibly corresponds to TRBD1 (6 bases). The CDR3 covers 13 residues. CDR1 MNHNY and CDR2 SVGAGI come from the germline V gene (reference sequence). Trimming left V 6 bases short and J 5 bases short, with 11 bases between. The CDR3 here is CASRSTGYQPQHF. In DNA form, the CDR3 reads TGTGCCAGCAGATCCACAGGGTATCAGCCCCAGCATTTT.

This clonotype has at least ten counts. The chain carries TRBV18 and TRBJ1-1; unclear D gene. The CDR3 has 16 amino acids. The germline CDR1 and CDR2 sequences are KGHSH and LQKENI. V was pared by 0 bases and J by 0 bases, with 11 bases between. CDR3 DNA sequence: TGTGCCAGCTCACCACCGGGATGGGGAATGAACACTGAAGCTTTCTTT. Amino acids: CASSPPGWGMNTEAFF.

The chain links TRBV6-6 to TRBJ2-2, with 9 bases that match TRBD1. The CDR3 spans 16 residues. Trimming cost V 4 bases and J 6 bases; bases outside gene matches: 9. Germline CDR1 is MNHNY and CDR2 is SVGAGI (reference sequence). DNA for the CDR3: TGTGCCAGCAGTTTGGGACAGGGTAGAGGGGCCGGGGAGCTGTTTTTT. It translates to CASSLGQGRGAGELFF.

This clonotype was observed many times. The chain is built from TRBV28 and TRBJ2-1, with 8 bases matching TRBD2. The trim removed 1 base at V and 8 bases at J, leaving 4 bases unmatched. The length of the CDR3 is 14 residues. Germline V gene data show CDR1 as MDHEN and CDR2 as SYDVKM. CDR3 sequence (DNA): TGTGCCAGCAGTTTATACGGACTAGCCTATGAGCAGTTCTTC. This gives the protein CASSLYGLAYEQFF. Supplemented by reference TRBV28 and TRBJ2-1, the full variable domain reads DVKVTQSSRYLVKRTGEKVFLECVQDMDHENMFWYRQDPGLGLRLIYFSYDVKMKEKGDIPEGYSVSREKKERFSLILESASTNQTSMYLCASSLYGLAYEQFFGPGTRLTVL.